Following are 16 T cell receptor beta chains from one sample sequenced in a study of OX40 agonist ivuxolimab in advanced cancers. Clones were read by immunoSEQ multiplex PCR, and TCRdb kept only the in-frame ones, dropping some. The table includes about 64,000 clones, around nine tenths detected once. Sequences were derived from CD4+ or CD8+ T cells sorted from blood, sampled in a trial of the OX40 agonist ivuxolimab. Receptors originate from an adult with an advanced solid tumor such as melanoma, head and neck, liver or kidney cancer.

Turning to this clone: An end of the junction differs from the germline gene, which may be a read error. The chain is built from TRBV6-5 and TRBJ2-7; 8 bases line up with TRBD2. Germline V gene data show CDR1 as MNHEY and CDR2 as SVGAGI. This CDR3 is built from 14 residues. The CDR3 DNA is TGTACCAGTGGCCCCGGGGGGGCCCGGTACGAGCCGTACTTC. This encodes CTSGPGGARYEPYF.

The V gene is TRBV7-2, the J gene TRBJ2-5; D may be TRBD1 or TRBD2 (7 bases each). The CDR3 has 14 amino acids. The germline gives CDR1 SGHTA, CDR2 FQGNSA. V was clipped by 4 bases and J by 3 bases, with 12 bases between them. The CDR3, as DNA: TGTGCCAGCAGCTGGGACAGCGGGAAAGAGACCCAGTACTTC. Its protein is CASSWDSGKETQYF.

This clone appeared a single time. This chain uses TRBV10-2 with TRBJ2-7, with 8 bases matching TRBD1. The V segment lost 5 bases and the J segment 4 bases; nucleotides outside the gene matches: 7. Germline V lookup: CDR1 WSHSY, CDR2 SAAADI. CDR3 length: 14 amino acids. The CDR3 DNA reads as TGCGCCAGCAGTAGGGACAGGATGGGATACGAGCAGTACTTC. Translation: CASSRDRMGYEQYF.

The chain employs TRBV9 and TRBJ1-2, with D unresolved. Between the trimmed V and J ends, which lost 2 bases and 1 base, there was a span of 12 bases. The CDR3 is made up of 15 amino acids. Germline V gene data show CDR1 as SGDLS and CDR2 as YYNGEE. In nucleotides, the CDR3 is TGTGCCAGCAGCGTTTTGGCCAGCCTTAACTATGGCTACACCTTC. Amino acid sequence: CASSVLASLNYGYTF.

The chain links TRBV11-2 to TRBJ2-6; 9 bases align to TRBD1. Germline V lookup: CDR1 SGHAT, CDR2 FQNNGV. Trimming took 10 bases from V and 2 from J; bases not matched to a gene: 9. This CDR3 has 16 residues. The CDR3 protein is CATRDRANTGANVLTF. The CDR3 nucleotides are TGTGCCACCCGGGACAGGGCCAATACTGGGGCCAACGTCCTGACTTTC.

The chain recombines TRBV28 with TRBJ1-5; no reliable D call. This CDR3 spans 14 amino acids. V lost 10 bases to trimming and J lost 4 bases, with 17 bases between them. In germline, CDR1 is MDHEN, CDR2 SYDVKM. This CDR3 reads CATTRQRFNQPQHF. The CDR3 coding sequence is TGTGCCACTACGAGGCAGCGCTTTAATCAGCCCCAGCATTTT.

This clone was detected a few times. The chain employs TRBV18 and TRBJ2-5; D gene uncertain. Germline loops: CDR1 KGHSH, CDR2 LQKENI. V gave up 1 base and J gave up 3 bases, with 0 bases separating them. CDR3 length equals 11 residues. For the CDR3, the DNA is TGTGCCAGCTCACCACAAGAGACCCAGTACTTC. This encodes CASSPQETQYF. Looking up the rest from reference TRBV18 and TRBJ2-5 gives the full variable domain: NAGVMQNPRHLVRRRGQEARLRCSPMKGHSHVYWYRQLPEEGLKFMVYLQKENIIDESGMPKERFSAEFPKEGPSILRIQQVVRGDSAAYFCASSPQETQYFGPGTRLLVL.

This chain uses TRBV28 with TRBJ2-1; D remains ambiguous. This CDR3 spans 12 amino acids. Trimming stripped 7 bases from V and 5 bases from J, with 9 bases between. Germline assignment: CDR1 MDHEN and CDR2 SYDVKM. The chain's CDR3 is CASKRGNNEQFF. The CDR3 region has the DNA TGTGCCAGCAAACGCGGCAACAATGAGCAGTTCTTC.

The J gene is TRBJ2-5, the V gene TRBV9; 7 positions agree with TRBD2. The germline V gene has CDR1 SGDLS and CDR2 YYNGEE. This CDR3 has 15 amino acids. V trimming: 3 bases; J trimming: 5 bases; junction bases outside the gene matches: 10. The CDR3 coding sequence is TGTGCCAGCAGCGGACCGGCGGGAGATAGGGAGACCCAGTACTTC. Translating gives CASSGPAGDRETQYF. The complete variable domain, with remaining parts taken from reference TRBV9 and TRBJ2-5, reads DSGVTQTPKHLITATGQRVTLRCSPRSGDLSVYWYQQSLDQGLQFLIQYYNGEERAKGNILERFSAQQFPDLHSELNLSSLELGDSALYFCASSGPAGDRETQYFGPGTRLLVL.

The J gene is TRBJ2-7, the V gene TRBV11-1; the D gene is possibly TRBD1 (6 bases). The germline gives CDR1 SGHAT, CDR2 FQDESV (reference sequence). Trimming shortened V by 5 bases and J by 3 bases, and 11 bases separated the two germline ends. This CDR3 contains 13 residues. CDR3 bases: TGTGCCAGCAGCCTGACAGGTGTCTACGAGCAGTACTTC. Its protein is CASSLTGVYEQYF.

This chain joins TRBV11-2 and TRBJ2-6, with 7 bases identical to TRBD1. The CDR3 consists of 16 residues. Looked up from germline, CDR1 is SGHAT and CDR2 is FQNNGV. Trimming at V came to 4 bases and at J to 0 bases, leaving 3 bases not matched to a gene. CDR3 protein: CASSSTGFSGANVLTF. The CDR3 DNA follows: TGTGCCAGCAGCTCGACAGGGTTCTCTGGGGCCAACGTCCTGACTTTC.

The V and J genes are TRBV19 and TRBJ2-2; 7 bases match TRBD1. The CDR3 contains 15 residues. From germline, CDR1 is LNHDA and CDR2 SQIVND (reference sequence). Losses at the gene ends were 5 bases for V and 1 base for J; bases not matched to a gene: 4. CDR3 DNA: TGTGCCAGTAGTCCGCGGACAGGGAACACCGGGGAGCTGTTTTTT. Its translation: CASSPRTGNTGELFF.

This clone was recorded a few times. One junction end does not reproduce the germline sequence, and a read error may be involved. The rearrangement links TRBV7-7 to TRBJ2-5, with 12 bases identical to TRBD2. Germline CDR1 SSHAT, CDR2 FNYEAQ (reference sequence). The CDR3 sequence is 16 residues long. CDR3 protein: CASSSGLAGPQETQYF. In DNA form, the CDR3 reads TGTGCTAGCAGCTCCGGACTAGCGGGGCCCCAAGAGACCCAGTACTTC.

V is TRBV7-2 and J is TRBJ1-1, with a possible D match to TRBD1 (5 bases). Germline CDR1 SGHTA, CDR2 FQGNSA. The CDR3 totals 12 residues. V was trimmed by 3 bases and J by 9 bases, leaving 11 bases between them. The CDR3, as DNA: TGTGCCAGCAGCTTCCCCGGGACCAAAGCTTTCTTT. Translating gives CASSFPGTKAFF.

The chain employs TRBV6-5 and TRBJ1-1; D gene unclear. The CDR3 has 14 amino acids. Trimming cost V 5 bases and J 6 bases, with 16 bases left between them. In germline, CDR1 is MNHEY, CDR2 SVGAGI. The chain's CDR3 is CASSRLTHGSEAFF. CDR3 nucleotides: TGTGCCAGCAGTCGTCTCACCCATGGCTCTGAAGCTTTCTTT.

The chain uses TRBV6-6 and TRBJ1-1; D is ambiguous. V dropped 0 bases and J dropped 4 bases, with 12 bases sitting between them. This CDR3 spans 15 amino acids. CDR1 and CDR2 from the germline V gene are MNHNY and SVGAGI (reference sequence). As DNA, the CDR3 is TGTGCCAGCAGTTACTCTGCAGGTTCGCTCACTGAAGCTTTCTTT. It specifies CASSYSAGSLTEAFF.